This T cell receptor beta chain emerged from a study of blood T cell repertoires in COVID-19 (dated by TCRdb to 2020 to 2022). As for the study more broadly: Samples from collaborators originated in the United States, Italy and Spain and spanned both the acute and convalescent phases of COVID-19. The material from the prospective study consisted of cDNA or gDNA derived from T cells, B-cell-depleted T cells, or PBMCs. The dataset comprised deeply sampled blood TCRbeta repertoires from subjects exposed to, actively infected with, or recovered from COVID-19. The repertoires were made available in a free public database intended to serve as a resource for research on the immune response to SARS-CoV-2. Samples were obtained from the ongoing ImmuneRACE study (first 160 participants) and from 1,254 subjects provided by 6 global collaborators. A de-identified subject ID, COVID-19 status, age in years and sex were almost always included in the sample metadata. Where available, HLA class I and class II types were taken from metadata supplied by the sample provider and were not determined by assay-based typing.

Study-level results and caveats: Clinical and demographic metadata were provided uncurated, with the amount varying by source and participant.

Details on this clone: What antigen it recognizes has not been identified. The sample holds no much larger clone one base away, and base qualities are not on file.

In the prospective study, participants were roughly 18 to 100 years old, resided in 20 to 30 geographic areas of the United States, and were enrolled through a virtual design. To assign participants to cohorts, the prospective study relied on clinical history that participants themselves reported in a screening survey and a study questionnaire. For ImmuneRACE Cohort 3, a participant was defined as recovered based on two consecutive negative NP/OP PCR tests, clearance by a healthcare professional, or resolution of symptoms. In the prospective study, whole blood, serum and a nasopharyngeal or oropharyngeal swab were collected from each participant by mobile phlebotomists. Over an approximately 2-month period, participants in the prospective study had the option of providing additional blood draws and questionnaires. Before DNA extraction, prospective study blood samples were shipped either frozen or at room temperature.

The immunoSEQ Assay, a bias-controlled multiplex PCR, was used to amplify TCRbeta CDR3 regions from genomic DNA. Under the source paper's analysis protocol: The number of nucleated cells in each sample was estimated from the amplification of reference gene primers within the assay. To quantify the absolute abundance of each unique TCRbeta CDR3 rearrangement, sequence reads were collapsed and filtered. Productive Simpson clonality was computed per sample as the square root of Simpson's diversity index over productive rearrangements. Held by TCRdb, this immuneACCESS table contains in-frame sequences only and omits some clones. Under half of the omission traces to an unresolved V gene where checked; the cause of the rest is unknown. V and J calls plus clone size are reproduced from that table; the DNA served to infer D and trimming. The sample contains hundreds of thousands of clones, 85% to 90% of them found a single time. The ten largest clones capture 2.4% of the sample.

Sequenced: PBMCs or T cells enriched from blood (not recorded which). The source is a woman aged 18-30 years who had recovered from COVID-19.

The CDR3: CASSLGQGIDTQYF. The nucleotides read TGTGCCAGCAGTTTAGGACAGGGTATTGATACGCAGTATTTT. The chain is encoded by TRBV6-5 joined to TRBJ2-3; a stretch of 8 junction bases matches TRBD1. Including cysteine and phenylalanine, the CDR3 has 14 amino acids. The retained sequence is limited to the CDR3, 42 bases, with the frame set at the first base. At the junction V is shortened by 4 bases and J by 6 bases; bases outside the gene matches: 6. In the germline V gene, CDR1 corresponds to MNHEY and CDR2 to SVGAGI.